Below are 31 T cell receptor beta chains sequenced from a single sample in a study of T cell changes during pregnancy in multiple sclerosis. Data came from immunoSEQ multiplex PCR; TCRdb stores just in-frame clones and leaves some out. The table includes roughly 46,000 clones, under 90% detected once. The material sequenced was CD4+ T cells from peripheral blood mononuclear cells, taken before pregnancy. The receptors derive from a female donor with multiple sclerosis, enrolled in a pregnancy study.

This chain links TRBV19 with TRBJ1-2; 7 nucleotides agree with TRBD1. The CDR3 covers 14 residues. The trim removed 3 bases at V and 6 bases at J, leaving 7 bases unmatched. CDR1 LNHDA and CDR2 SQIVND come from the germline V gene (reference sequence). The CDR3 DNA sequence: TGTGCCAGTAGTATGGGACAGAGTAGGCATGGCTACACCTTC. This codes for CASSMGQSRHGYTF. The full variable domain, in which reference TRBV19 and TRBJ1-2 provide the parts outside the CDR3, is DGGITQSPKYLFRKEGQNVTLSCEQNLNHDAMYWYRQDPGQGLRLIYYSQIVNDFQKGDIAEGYSVSREKKESFPLTVTSAQKNPTAFYLCASSMGQSRHGYTFGSGTRLTVV.

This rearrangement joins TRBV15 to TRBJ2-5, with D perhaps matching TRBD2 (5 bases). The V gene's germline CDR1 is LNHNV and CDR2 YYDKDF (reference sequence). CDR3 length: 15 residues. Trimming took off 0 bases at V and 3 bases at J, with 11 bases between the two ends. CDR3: CATSRDWWGEETQYF. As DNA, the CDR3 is TGTGCCACCAGCAGAGATTGGTGGGGAGAAGAGACCCAGTACTTC.

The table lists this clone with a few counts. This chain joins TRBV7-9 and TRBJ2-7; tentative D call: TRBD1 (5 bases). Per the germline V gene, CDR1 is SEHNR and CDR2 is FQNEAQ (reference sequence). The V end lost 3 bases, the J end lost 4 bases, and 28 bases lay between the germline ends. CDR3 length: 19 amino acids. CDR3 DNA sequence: TGTGCCAGCAGCTTGTCCAGCCCCAGACAGACCCTATCGCAATACGAGCAGTACTTC. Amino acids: CASSLSSPRQTLSQYEQYF.

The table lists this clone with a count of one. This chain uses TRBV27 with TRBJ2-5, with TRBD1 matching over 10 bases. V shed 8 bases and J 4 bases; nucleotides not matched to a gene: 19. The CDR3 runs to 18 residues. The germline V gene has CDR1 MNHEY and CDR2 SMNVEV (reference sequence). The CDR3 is CASPKGGQGNQKGETQYF. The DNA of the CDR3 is TGTGCCAGCCCTAAGGGGGGACAGGGGAACCAAAAAGGAGAGACCCAGTACTTC.

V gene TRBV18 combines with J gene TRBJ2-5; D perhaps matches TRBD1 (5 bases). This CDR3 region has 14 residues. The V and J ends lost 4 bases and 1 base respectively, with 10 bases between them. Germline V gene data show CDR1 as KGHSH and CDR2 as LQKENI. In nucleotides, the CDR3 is TGTGCCAGCTCACAGACAGTCTCCCAAGAGACCCAGTACTTC. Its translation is CASSQTVSQETQYF.

CDR3 in amino acids: CASSFRRGNSTDTQYF. The CDR3 DNA sequence: TGTGCCAGTAGTTTTCGCAGGGGCAATAGCACAGATACGCAGTATTTT. The chain combines TRBV19 with TRBJ2-3; the D gene is possibly TRBD1 (6 bases). CDR1 and CDR2 (germline): LNHDA, SQIVND (reference sequence). The V end lost 5 bases, the J end lost 0 bases, and 15 bases lay between the germline ends. The CDR3 has 16 amino acids. The full variable domain, in which reference TRBV19 and TRBJ2-3 provide the parts outside the CDR3, is DGGITQSPKYLFRKEGQNVTLSCEQNLNHDAMYWYRQDPGQGLRLIYYSQIVNDFQKGDIAEGYSVSREKKESFPLTVTSAQKNPTAFYLCASSFRRGNSTDTQYFGPGTRLTVL.

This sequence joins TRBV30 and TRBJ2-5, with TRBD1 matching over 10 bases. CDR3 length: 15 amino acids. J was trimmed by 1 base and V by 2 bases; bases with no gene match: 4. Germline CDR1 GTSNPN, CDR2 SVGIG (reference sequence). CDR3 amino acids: CAWSPGQGPQETQYF. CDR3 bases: TGTGCCTGGAGTCCGGGACAGGGGCCCCAAGAGACCCAGTACTTC.

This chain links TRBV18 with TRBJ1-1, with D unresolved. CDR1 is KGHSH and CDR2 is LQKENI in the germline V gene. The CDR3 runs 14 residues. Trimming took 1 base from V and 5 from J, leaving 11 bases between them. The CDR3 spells CASSPRSGWTEAFF. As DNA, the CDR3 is TGTGCCAGCTCACCACGTAGTGGTTGGACTGAAGCTTTCTTT.

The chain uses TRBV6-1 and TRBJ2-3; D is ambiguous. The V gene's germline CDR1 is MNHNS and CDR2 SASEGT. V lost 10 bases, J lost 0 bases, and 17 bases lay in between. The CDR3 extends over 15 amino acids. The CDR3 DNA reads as TGTGCCACCGTGGGCAAGCAAATTAGCACAGATACGCAGTATTTT. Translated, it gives CATVGKQISTDTQYF.

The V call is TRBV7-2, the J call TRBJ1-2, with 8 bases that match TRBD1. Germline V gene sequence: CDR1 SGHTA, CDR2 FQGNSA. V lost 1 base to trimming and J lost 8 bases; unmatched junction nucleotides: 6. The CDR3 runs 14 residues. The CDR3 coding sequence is TGTGCCAGCAGCTTAGTCCAGGGGGCTGAGGGCTACACCTTC. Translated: CASSLVQGAEGYTF.

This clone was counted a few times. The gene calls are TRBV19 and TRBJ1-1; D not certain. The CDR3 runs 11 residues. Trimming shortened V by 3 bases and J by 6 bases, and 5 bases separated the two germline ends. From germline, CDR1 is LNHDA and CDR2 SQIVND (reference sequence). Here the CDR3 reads CASSIFAEAFF. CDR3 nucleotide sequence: TGTGCCAGTAGTATTTTCGCTGAAGCTTTCTTT.

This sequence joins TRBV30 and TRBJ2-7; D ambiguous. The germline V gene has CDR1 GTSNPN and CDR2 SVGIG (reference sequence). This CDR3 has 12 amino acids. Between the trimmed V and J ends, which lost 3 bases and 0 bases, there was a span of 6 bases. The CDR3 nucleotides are TGTGCCTGGAGCCCGAGCTCCTACGAGCAGTACTTC. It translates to CAWSPSSYEQYF.

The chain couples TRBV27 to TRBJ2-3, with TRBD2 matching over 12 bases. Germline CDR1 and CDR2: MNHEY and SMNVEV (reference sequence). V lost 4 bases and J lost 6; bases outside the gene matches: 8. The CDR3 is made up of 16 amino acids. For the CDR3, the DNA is TGTGCCAGCAGTTCGCCGAGACTAGCGGGAGCCGATACGCAGTATTTT. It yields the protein CASSSPRLAGADTQYF.

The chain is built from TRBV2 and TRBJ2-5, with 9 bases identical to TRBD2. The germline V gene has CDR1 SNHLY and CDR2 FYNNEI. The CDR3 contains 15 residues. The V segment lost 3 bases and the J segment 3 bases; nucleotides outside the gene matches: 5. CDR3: CASSERRGGKETQYF. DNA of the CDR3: TGTGCCAGCAGTGAGCGGCGGGGGGGCAAAGAGACCCAGTACTTC.

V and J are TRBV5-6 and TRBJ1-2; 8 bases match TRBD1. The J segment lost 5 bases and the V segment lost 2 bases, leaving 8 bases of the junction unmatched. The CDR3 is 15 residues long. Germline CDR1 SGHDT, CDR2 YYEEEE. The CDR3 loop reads CASSFTGQGGYGYTF. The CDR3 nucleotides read TGTGCCAGCAGCTTCACCGGACAGGGAGGTTATGGCTACACCTTC.

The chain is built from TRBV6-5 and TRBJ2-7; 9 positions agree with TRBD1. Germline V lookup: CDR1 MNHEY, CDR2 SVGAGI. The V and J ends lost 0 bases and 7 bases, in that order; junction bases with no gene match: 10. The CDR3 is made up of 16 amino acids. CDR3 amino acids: CASSYSNPGQGLEQYF. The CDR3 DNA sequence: TGTGCCAGCAGTTACTCTAATCCGGGACAGGGCCTGGAGCAGTACTTC.

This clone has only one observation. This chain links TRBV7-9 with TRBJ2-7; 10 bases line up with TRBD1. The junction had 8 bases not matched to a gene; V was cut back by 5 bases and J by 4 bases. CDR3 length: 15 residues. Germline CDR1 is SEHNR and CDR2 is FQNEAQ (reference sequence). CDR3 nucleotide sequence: TGTGCCAGCAGCCCCCCTGGGACAGGGGTATACGAGCAGTACTTC. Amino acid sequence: CASSPPGTGVYEQYF.

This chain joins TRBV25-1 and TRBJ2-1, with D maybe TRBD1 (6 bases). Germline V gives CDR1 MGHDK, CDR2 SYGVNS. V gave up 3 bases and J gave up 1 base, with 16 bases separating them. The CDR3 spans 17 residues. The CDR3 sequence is CASSDNTGIGSYNEQFF. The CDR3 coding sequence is TGTGCCAGCAGTGACAACACAGGGATAGGGTCCTACAATGAGCAGTTCTTC.

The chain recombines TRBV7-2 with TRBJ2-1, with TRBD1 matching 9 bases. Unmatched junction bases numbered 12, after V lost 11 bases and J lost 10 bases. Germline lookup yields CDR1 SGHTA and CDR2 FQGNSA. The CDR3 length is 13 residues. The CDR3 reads CAGGTGSQSEQFF. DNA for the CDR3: TGTGCCGGAGGGACAGGGTCACAATCCGAGCAGTTCTTC.

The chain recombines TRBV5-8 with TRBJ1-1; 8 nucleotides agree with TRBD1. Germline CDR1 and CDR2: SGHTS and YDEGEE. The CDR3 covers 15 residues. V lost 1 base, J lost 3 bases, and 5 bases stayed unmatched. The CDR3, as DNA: TGTGCCAGCAGCTTGTTTACGGGACAGGACACTGAAGCTTTCTTT. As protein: CASSLFTGQDTEAFF.

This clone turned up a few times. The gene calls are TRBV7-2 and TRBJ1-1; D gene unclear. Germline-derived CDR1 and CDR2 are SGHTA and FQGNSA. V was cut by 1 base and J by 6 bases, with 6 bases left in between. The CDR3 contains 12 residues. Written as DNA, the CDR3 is TGTGCCAGCAGCTTAGATACGGCTGAAGCTTTCTTT. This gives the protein CASSLDTAEAFF.

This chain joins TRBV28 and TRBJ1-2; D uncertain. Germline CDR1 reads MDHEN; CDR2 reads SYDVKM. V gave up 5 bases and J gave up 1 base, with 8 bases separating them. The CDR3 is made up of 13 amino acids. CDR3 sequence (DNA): TGTGCCAGCAGTCCAGGCCTTAACTATGGCTACACCTTC. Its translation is CASSPGLNYGYTF.

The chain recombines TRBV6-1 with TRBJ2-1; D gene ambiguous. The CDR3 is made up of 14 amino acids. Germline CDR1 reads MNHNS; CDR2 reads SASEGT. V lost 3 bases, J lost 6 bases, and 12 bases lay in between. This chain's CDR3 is CASSDAGIRNEQFF. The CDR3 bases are TGTGCCAGCAGTGATGCCGGTATCCGCAATGAGCAGTTCTTC.

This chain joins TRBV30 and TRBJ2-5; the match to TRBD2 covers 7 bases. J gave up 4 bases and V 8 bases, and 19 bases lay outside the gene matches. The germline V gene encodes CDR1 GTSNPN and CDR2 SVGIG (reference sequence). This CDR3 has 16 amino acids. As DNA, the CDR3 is TGTGCCCTTGAGGGCGGGAGTGGGACGGGGGGAGAGACCCAGTACTTC. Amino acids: CALEGGSGTGGETQYF.

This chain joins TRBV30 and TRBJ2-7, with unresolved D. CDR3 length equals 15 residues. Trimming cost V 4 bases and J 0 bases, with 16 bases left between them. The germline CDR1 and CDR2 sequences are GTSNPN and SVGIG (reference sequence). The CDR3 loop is CAWKLTSSSSYEQYF. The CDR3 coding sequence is TGTGCCTGGAAATTGACAAGCTCCTCCTCCTACGAGCAGTACTTC.

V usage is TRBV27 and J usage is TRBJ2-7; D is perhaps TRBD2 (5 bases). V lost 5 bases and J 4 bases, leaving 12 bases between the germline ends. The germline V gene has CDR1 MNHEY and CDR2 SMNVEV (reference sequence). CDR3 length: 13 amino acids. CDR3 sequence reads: CASSRTSPYEQYF. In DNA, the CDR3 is TGTGCCAGCAGTCGTACTAGTCCATACGAGCAGTACTTC.

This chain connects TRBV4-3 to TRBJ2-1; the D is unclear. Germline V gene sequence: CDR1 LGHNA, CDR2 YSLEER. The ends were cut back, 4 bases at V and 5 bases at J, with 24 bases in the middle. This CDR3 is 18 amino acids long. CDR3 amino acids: CASSRPGGTGNSNNEQFF. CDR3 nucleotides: TGCGCCAGCAGCCGACCGGGTGGTACGGGTAACTCTAACAATGAGCAGTTCTTC.

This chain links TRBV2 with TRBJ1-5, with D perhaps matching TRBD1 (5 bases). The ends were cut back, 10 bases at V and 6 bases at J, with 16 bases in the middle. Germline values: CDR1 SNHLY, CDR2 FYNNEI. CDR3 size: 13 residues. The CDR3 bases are TGTGCCACCGTTGGGGGGTTGGGTCAGCCCCAGCATTTT. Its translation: CATVGGLGQPQHF.

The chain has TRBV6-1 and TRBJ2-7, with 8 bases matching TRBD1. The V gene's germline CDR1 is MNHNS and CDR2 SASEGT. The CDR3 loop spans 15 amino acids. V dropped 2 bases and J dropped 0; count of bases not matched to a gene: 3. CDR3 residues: CASSERDRTSYEQYF. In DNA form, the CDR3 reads TGTGCCAGCAGTGAACGGGACAGGACCTCCTACGAGCAGTACTTC.

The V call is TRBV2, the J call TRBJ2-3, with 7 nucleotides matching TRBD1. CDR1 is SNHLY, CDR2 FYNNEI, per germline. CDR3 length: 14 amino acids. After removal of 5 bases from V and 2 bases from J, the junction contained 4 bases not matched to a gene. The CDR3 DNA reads TGTGCCAGCAGTACGGGACAGACCACAGATACGCAGTATTTT. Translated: CASSTGQTTDTQYF.

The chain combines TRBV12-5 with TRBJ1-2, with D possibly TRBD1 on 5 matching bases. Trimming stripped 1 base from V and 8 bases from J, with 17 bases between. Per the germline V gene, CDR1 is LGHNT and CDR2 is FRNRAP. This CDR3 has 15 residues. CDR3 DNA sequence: TGTGCTAGTGGTTTGGGGTATACAGGCTCAGTCGGCTACACCTTC. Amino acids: CASGLGYTGSVGYTF.